The next 14 T cell receptor beta chains were all read from a single sample in a study of T cell changes during pregnancy in multiple sclerosis. The repertoire was sequenced with immunoSEQ multiplex PCR; TCRdb's copy has only in-frame clones and lacks some. The sample gives 36,000 or so clones, around nine tenths of which show up once; about 0.5% is in the top ten. The input for sequencing was CD4+ T cells from peripheral blood mononuclear cells, taken in the first trimester of pregnancy. The receptors derive from a female donor with multiple sclerosis, enrolled in a pregnancy study.

This clone was found once. V and J are TRBV13 and TRBJ2-5, with 7 positions matching TRBD1. Germline V lookup: CDR1 PRHDT, CDR2 FYEKMQ (reference sequence). This CDR3 is built from 14 residues. The junction had 3 bases not matched to a gene; V was cut back by 1 base and J by 4 bases. The CDR3 DNA is TGTGCCAGCAGCTTAGCGAGACAGGGAGAGACCCAGTACTTC. Translated, it gives CASSLARQGETQYF.

V and J are TRBV6-5 and TRBJ2-7; possible D gene TRBD2, 5 bases. CDR3 size: 15 residues. Germline lookup yields CDR1 MNHEY and CDR2 SVGAGI. V gave up 0 bases and J gave up 2 bases, with 11 bases separating them. In DNA form, the CDR3 reads TGTGCCAGCAGTTACTCGAGAGGGAGCGCCTACGAGCAGTACTTC. This encodes CASSYSRGSAYEQYF.

The rearrangement joins TRBV6-1 to TRBJ1-5; 9 bases align to TRBD1. The CDR3 has 13 amino acids. Germline V CDR1 and CDR2: MNHNS, SASEGT. Trimming took 8 bases from V and 2 from J; bases not matched to a gene: 1. The CDR3 loop is CASGDRGNQPQHF. The DNA of the CDR3 is TGTGCCAGCGGGGACAGGGGCAATCAGCCCCAGCATTTT.

The sample holds one count of this clone. The rearrangement joins TRBV2 to TRBJ2-6; weak D call: TRBD2 (5 bases). The V end was cut by 6 bases, the J end by 0 bases, with 12 bases between. Per germline, CDR1 SNHLY and CDR2 FYNNEI. The CDR3 is 16 residues long. The CDR3 DNA reads TGTGCCAGCAGGGGTGGACTGCCCTCTGGGGCCAACGTCCTGACTTTC. Protein sequence: CASRGGLPSGANVLTF.

The V gene is TRBV4-2, the J gene TRBJ2-5; tentative D call: TRBD2 (5 bases). V gave up 0 bases and J gave up 2 bases, with 13 bases separating them. Per germline, CDR1 LGHNA and CDR2 YNFKEQ. The length of the CDR3 is 16 residues. CDR3: CASSQDSGYGQETQYF. The CDR3 DNA reads as TGTGCCAGCAGCCAAGATTCGGGGTATGGGCAAGAGACCCAGTACTTC.

The rearrangement joins TRBV5-1 to TRBJ2-2, with a possible D match to TRBD2 (6 bases). Trimming shortened V by 3 bases and J by 4 bases, and 13 bases separated the two germline ends. The V gene's germline CDR1 is SGHRS and CDR2 YFSETQ. The CDR3 consists of 15 residues. CDR3 loop: CASSSLRGGTGELFF. The CDR3 DNA is TGCGCCAGCAGCTCCCTGCGGGGAGGCACCGGGGAGCTGTTTTTT.

The genes are TRBV27 and TRBJ2-3; 7 nucleotides match TRBD1. The CDR3 consists of 16 residues. CDR1 MNHEY and CDR2 SMNVEV come from the germline V gene (reference sequence). J lost 1 base, V lost 5 bases, and 9 bases had no gene match. As DNA, the CDR3 is TGTGCCAGCAGTGCCACAGGGGTGGTTGGCACAGATACGCAGTATTTT. Translation: CASSATGVVGTDTQYF.

J is TRBJ2-1 and V is TRBV29-1; TRBD2 matches 9 bases. Germline values: CDR1 SQVTM, CDR2 ANQGSEA. V lost 7 bases and J lost 4; bases outside the gene matches: 5. CDR3 length equals 13 residues. CDR3 in amino acids: CSALAGQYNEQFF. CDR3 in DNA: TGCAGCGCCCTAGCGGGACAGTACAATGAGCAGTTCTTC.

This chain connects TRBV30 to TRBJ2-3, with TRBD2 matching 7 bases. Trimming at V came to 0 bases and at J to 1 base, leaving 13 bases not matched to a gene. Germline CDR1 and CDR2: GTSNPN and SVGIG (reference sequence). CDR3 length: 18 amino acids. The CDR3 coding sequence is TGTGCCTGGAGTGTGGGAGGGGCCAATATAAAGGGCACAGATACGCAGTATTTT. As protein: CAWSVGGANIKGTDTQYF.

This clone was recorded once. The chain carries TRBV15 and TRBJ2-5; possibly TRBD1 for D (6 bases). The CDR3 is made up of 16 amino acids. Germline-derived CDR1 and CDR2 are LNHNV and YYDKDF (reference sequence). The ends were cut back, 1 base at V and 0 bases at J, with 12 bases in the middle. The CDR3 DNA reads TGTGCCACCAGCAGAGGGGCAGGGGCCTACCAAGAGACCCAGTACTTC. This sequence encodes CATSRGAGAYQETQYF. Variable domain in full (rest from reference TRBV15 and TRBJ2-5): DAMVIQNPRYQVTQFGKPVTLSCSQTLNHNVMYWYQQKSSQAPKLLFHYYDKDFNNEADTPDNFQSRRPNTSFCFLDIRSPGLGDTAMYLCATSRGAGAYQETQYFGPGTRLLVL.

The J gene is TRBJ2-3, the V gene TRBV9, with a tentative D call TRBD1 (6 bases). The CDR3 extends over 15 amino acids. The ends were cut back, 2 bases at V and 4 bases at J, with 14 bases in the middle. CDR1 and CDR2 from the germline V gene are SGDLS and YYNGEE. CDR3 sequence reads: CASSVGYRDADTQYF. Written as DNA, the CDR3 is TGTGCCAGCAGCGTCGGCTACAGGGACGCAGATACGCAGTATTTT.

The chain joins TRBV28 to TRBJ1-5, with 11 bases fitting TRBD1. CDR1 and CDR2 from the germline V gene are MDHEN and SYDVKM. The V and J ends lost 6 bases and 6 bases, in that order; junction bases with no gene match: 4. CDR3 length equals 14 residues. CDR3 region: CASSGTGGSQPQHF. The CDR3 DNA sequence: TGTGCCAGCAGCGGGACAGGGGGAAGTCAGCCCCAGCATTTT.

The V and J genes are TRBV2 and TRBJ2-1; D ambiguous. The CDR3 consists of 13 residues. Germline V gene data show CDR1 as SNHLY and CDR2 as FYNNEI. V was shortened by 6 bases and J by 9 bases, with 15 bases between the two germline ends. In DNA form, the CDR3 reads TGTGCCAGCAGAACCCAGAGGCAAGGTGAGCAGTTCTTC. It encodes CASRTQRQGEQFF.

The CDR3 here is CAWRDRGPETQYF. CDR3 DNA sequence: TGTGCCTGGAGGGACAGGGGACCAGAGACCCAGTACTTC. The chain carries TRBV30 and TRBJ2-5; 9 bases fit TRBD1. Germline assignment: CDR1 GTSNPN and CDR2 SVGIG (reference sequence). The V gene end was trimmed by 3 bases and the J gene end by 4 bases; junction bases not matched to a gene: 3. This CDR3 contains 13 residues.